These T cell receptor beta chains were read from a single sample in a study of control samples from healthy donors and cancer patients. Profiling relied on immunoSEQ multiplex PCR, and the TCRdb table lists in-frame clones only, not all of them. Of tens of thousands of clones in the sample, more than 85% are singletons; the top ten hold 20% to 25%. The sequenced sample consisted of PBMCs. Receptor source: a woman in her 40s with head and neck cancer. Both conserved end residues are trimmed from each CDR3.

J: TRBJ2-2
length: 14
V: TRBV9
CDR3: ASRAEGAPHTGELF

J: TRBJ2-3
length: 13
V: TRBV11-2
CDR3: ASSFPASGTDTQY

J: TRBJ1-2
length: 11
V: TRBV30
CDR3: AWMRARPYGYT

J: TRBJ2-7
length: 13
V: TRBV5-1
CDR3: ASSPRTSGSYEQY

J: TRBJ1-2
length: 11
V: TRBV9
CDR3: ASSEADFYGYT

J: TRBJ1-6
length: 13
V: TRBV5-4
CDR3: ASSFTAGVRGPLH

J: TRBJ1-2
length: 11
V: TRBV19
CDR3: ASSTYRDAGYT

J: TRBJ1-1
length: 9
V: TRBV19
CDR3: ASSTAAEAF

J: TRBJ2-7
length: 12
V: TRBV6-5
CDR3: ASLRGKGVYEQY

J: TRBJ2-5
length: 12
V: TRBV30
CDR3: AWRAGVGQETQY

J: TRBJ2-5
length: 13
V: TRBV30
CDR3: AWRPGQGAWETQY

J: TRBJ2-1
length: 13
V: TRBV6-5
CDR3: ASSFRTDHYNEQF

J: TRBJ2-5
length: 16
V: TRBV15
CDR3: ATSREGGTGLYQETQY

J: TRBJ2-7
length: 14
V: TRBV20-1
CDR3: SASLIEGKSSYEQY

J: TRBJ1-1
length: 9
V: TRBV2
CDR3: ASSGDRGAF

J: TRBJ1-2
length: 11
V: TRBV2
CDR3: ASSSGGSYGYT

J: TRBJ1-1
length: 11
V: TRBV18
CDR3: ASSAGGSTEAF

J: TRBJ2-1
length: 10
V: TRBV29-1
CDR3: SVEEGANEQF

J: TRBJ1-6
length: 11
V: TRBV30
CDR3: AWSGVVNSPLH

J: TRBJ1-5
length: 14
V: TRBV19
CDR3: ASSLRPTGGNQPQH

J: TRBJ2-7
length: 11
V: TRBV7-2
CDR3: ASSLDNFYEQY

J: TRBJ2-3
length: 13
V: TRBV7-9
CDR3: ASTPRAGWTDTQY

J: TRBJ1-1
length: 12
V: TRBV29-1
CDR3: SVPTGLGNTEAF

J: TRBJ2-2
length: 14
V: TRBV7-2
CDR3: ASTLGGQGGTGELF

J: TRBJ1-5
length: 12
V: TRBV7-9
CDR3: ASSLSSGNQPQH